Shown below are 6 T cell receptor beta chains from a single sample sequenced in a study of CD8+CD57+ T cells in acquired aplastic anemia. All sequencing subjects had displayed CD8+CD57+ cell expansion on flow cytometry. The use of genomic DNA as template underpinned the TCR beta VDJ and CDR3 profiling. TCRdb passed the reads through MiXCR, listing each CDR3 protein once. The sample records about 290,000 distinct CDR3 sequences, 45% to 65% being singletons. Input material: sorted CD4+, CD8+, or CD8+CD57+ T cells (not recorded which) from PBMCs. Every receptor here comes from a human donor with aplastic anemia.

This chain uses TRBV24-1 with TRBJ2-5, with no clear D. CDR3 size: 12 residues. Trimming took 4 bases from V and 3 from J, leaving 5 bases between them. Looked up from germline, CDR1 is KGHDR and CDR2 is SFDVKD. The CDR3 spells CATSDLEETQYF. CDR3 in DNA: TGTGCCACCAGTGACCTGGAAGAGACCCAGTACTTC.

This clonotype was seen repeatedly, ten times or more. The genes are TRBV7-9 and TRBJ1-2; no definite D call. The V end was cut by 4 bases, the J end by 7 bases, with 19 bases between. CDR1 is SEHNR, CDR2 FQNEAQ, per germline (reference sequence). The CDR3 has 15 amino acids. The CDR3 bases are TGTGCCAGCAGCTCGTTCACGCCGGAATCGGGTGGCTACACCTTC. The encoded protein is CASSSFTPESGGYTF.

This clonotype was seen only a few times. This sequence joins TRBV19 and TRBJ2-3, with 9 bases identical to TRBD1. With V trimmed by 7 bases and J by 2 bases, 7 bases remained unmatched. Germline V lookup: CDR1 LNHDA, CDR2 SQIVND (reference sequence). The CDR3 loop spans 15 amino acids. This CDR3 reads CASTSGQGHTDTQYF. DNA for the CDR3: TGTGCCAGTACCTCGGGACAGGGCCACACAGATACGCAGTATTTT.

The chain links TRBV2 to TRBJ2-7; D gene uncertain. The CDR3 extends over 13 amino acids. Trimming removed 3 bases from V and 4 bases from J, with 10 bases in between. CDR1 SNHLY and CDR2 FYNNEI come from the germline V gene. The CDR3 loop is CASSDGPAYEQYF. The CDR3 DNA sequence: TGTGCCAGCAGTGATGGCCCGGCTTACGAGCAGTACTTC. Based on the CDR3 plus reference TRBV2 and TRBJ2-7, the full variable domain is EPEVTQTPSHQVTQMGQEVILRCVPISNHLYFYWYRQILGQKVEFLVSFYNNEISEKSEIFDDQFSVERPDGSNFTLKIRSTKLEDSAMYFCASSDGPAYEQYFGPGTRLTVT.

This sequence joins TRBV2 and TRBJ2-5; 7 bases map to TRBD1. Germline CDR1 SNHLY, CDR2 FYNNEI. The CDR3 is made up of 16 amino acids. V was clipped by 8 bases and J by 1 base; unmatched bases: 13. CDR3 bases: TGTGCCAGCGGGGAGACAGGGTGGGGCACCCAAGAGACCCAGTACTTC. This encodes CASGETGWGTQETQYF.

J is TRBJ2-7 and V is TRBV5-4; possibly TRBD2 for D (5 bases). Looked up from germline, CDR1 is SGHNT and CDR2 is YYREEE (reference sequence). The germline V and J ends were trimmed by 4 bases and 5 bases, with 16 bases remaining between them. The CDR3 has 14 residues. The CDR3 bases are TGTGCCAGCAGCGCGCCCCCGAGGGCTGACGAGCAGTACTTC. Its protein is CASSAPPRADEQYF.